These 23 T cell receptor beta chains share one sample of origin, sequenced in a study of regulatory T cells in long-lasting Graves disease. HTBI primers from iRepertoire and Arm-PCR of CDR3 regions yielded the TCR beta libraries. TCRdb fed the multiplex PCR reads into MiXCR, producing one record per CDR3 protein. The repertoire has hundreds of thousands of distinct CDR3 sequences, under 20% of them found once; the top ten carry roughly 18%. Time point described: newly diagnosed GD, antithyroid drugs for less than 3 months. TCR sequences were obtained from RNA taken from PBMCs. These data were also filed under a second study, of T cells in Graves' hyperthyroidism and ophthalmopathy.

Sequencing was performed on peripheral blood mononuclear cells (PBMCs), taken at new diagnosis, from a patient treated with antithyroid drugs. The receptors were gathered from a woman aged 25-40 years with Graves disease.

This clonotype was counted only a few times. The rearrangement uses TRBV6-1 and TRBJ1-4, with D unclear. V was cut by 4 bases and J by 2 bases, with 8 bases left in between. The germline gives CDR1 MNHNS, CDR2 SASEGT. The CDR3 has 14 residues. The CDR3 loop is CASSVNPTNEKLFF. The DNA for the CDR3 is TGTGCCAGCAGTGTTAATCCCACTAATGAAAAACTGTTTTTT.

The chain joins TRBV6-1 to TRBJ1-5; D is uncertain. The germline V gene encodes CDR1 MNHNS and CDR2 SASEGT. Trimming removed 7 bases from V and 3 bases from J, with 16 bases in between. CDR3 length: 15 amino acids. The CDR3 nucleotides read TGTGCCAGCATCCCTAGGGCGGGGTCCAATCAGCCCCAGCATTTT. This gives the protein CASIPRAGSNQPQHF.

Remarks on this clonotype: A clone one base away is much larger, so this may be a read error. The DNA for the CDR3 is TGTGCCAGCAGCCCATGGCAGGCGTTAACCAGGGAGCTGTTTTTT. It yields the protein CASSPWQALTRELFF. The V call is TRBV7-8, the J call TRBJ2-2; D is undetermined. Germline values: CDR1 SGHVS, CDR2 FQNEAQ. This CDR3 is 15 amino acids long. V lost 5 bases, J lost 9 bases, and 19 bases lay in between.

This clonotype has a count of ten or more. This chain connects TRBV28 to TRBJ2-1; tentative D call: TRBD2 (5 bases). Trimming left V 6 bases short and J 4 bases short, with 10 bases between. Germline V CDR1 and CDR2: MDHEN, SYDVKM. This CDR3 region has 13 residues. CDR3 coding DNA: TGTGCCAGCAGGGGCCGGGGATACAATGAGCAGTTCTTC. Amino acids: CASRGRGYNEQFF.

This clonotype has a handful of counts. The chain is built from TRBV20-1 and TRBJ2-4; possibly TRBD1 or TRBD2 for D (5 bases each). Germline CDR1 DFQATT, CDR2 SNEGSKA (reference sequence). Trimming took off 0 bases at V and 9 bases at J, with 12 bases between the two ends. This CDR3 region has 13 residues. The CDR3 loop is CSARDGGQSIQYF. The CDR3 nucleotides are TGCAGTGCTAGAGATGGAGGACAAAGCATTCAGTACTTC.

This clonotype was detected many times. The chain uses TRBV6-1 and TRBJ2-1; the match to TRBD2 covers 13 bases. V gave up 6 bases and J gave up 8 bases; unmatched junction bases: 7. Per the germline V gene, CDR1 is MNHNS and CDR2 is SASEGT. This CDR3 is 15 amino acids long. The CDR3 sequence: CASRLGTSGVDEQFF. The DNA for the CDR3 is TGTGCCAGCAGGCTGGGGACTAGCGGGGTAGATGAGCAGTTCTTC.

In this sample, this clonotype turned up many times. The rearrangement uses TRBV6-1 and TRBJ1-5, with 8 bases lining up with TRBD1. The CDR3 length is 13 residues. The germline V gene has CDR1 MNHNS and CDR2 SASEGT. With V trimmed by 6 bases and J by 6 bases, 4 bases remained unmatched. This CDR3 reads CASSFTGGQPQHF. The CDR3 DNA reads TGTGCCAGCAGCTTCACAGGGGGTCAGCCCCAGCATTTT.

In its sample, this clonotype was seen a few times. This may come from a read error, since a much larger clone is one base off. The CDR3 DNA reads TGTGCCAGCGGTTTACCCCGCCGGTCGTCCCTCCACTTT. Protein product: CASGLPRRSSLHF. The chain links TRBV28 to TRBJ1-6; D uncertain. CDR3 length: 13 amino acids. CDR1 and CDR2 (germline): MDHEN, SYDVKM.

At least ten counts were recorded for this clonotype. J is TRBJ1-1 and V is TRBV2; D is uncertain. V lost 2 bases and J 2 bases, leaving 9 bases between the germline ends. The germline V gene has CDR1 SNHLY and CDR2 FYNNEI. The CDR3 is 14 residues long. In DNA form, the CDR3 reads TGTGCCAGCAGTGAATCCCCAGGAAACACTGAAGCTTTCTTT. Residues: CASSESPGNTEAFF.

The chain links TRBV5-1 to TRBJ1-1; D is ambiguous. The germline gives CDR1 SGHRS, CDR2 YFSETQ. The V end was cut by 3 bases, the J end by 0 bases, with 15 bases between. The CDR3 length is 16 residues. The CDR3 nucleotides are TGCGCCAGCAGCTCGCGTCGTGAGGGAATGAACACTGAAGCTTTCTTT. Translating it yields CASSSRREGMNTEAFF.

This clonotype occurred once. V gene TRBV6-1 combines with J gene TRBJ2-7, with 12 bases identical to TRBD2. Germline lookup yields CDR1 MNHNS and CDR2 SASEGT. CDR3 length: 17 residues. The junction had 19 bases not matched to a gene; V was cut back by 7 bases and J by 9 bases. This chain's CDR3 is CASTGITTSGRPFGQYF. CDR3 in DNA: TGTGCCAGCACCGGAATTACAACTAGCGGGAGGCCCTTCGGGCAGTACTTC.

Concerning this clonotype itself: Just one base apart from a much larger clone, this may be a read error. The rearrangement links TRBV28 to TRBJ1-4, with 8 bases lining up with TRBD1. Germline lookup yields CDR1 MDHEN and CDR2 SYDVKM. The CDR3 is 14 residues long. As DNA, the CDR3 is TGTGCCAGCAGCTACCGGGACAGGAATGAAAACCTGTTTTTT. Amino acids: CASSYRDRNENLFF. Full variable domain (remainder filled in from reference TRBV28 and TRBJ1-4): DVKVTQSSRYLVKRTGEKVFLECVQDMDHENMFWYRQDPGLGLRLIYFSYDVKMKEKGDIPEGYSVSREKKERFSLILESASTNQTSMYLCASSYRDRNENLFFGSGTQLSVL.

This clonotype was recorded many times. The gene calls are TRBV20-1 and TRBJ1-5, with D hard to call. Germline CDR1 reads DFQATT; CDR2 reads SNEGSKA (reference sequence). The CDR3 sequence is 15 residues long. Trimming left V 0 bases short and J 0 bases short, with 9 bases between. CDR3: CSARDGSHSNQPQHF. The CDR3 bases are TGCAGTGCTAGAGACGGCAGCCATAGCAATCAGCCCCAGCATTTT.

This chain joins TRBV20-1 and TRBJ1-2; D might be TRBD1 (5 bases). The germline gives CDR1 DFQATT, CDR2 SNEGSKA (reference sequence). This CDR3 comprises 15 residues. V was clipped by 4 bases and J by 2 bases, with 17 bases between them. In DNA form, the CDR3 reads TGCAGTGCTATGGGGCAGTTATACCAAAACTATGGCTACACCTTC. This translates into CSAMGQLYQNYGYTF.

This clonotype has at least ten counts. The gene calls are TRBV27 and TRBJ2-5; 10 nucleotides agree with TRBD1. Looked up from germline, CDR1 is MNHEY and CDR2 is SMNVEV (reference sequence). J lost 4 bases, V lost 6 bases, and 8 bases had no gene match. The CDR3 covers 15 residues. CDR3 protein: CASRPAGTGAETQYF. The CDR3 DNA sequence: TGTGCCAGCAGGCCCGCGGGGACAGGGGCAGAGACCCAGTACTTC.

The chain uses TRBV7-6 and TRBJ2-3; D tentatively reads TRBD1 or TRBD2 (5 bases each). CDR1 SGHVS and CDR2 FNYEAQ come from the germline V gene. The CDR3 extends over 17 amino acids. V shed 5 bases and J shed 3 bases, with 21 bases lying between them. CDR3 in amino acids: CASSQVVGDPFTDTQYF. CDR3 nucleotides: TGTGCCAGCAGCCAAGTTGTCGGGGACCCTTTTACAGATACGCAGTATTTT. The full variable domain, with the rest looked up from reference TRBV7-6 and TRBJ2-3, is GAGVSQSPRYKVTKRGQDVALRCDPISGHVSLYWYRQALGQGPEFLTYFNYEAQQDKSGLPNDRFSAERPEGSISTLTIQRTEQRDSAMYRCASSQVVGDPFTDTQYFGPGTRLTVL.

CDR3 DNA sequence: TGTGCCAGCAGCTTTTTAACGACAGGGCGTAGGAATGAGCAGTTCTTC. Residues: CASSFLTTGRRNEQFF. The chain carries TRBV5-6 and TRBJ2-1; 7 nucleotides match TRBD1. The germline V gene has CDR1 SGHDT and CDR2 YYEEEE. The CDR3 sequence is 16 residues long. V lost 2 bases and J lost 7; bases outside the gene matches: 12.

CDR3 nucleotides: TGCAGTGCTAGAGGTTACAGGGGGCAAGAGACCCAGTACTTC. This codes for CSARGYRGQETQYF. V and J are TRBV20-1 and TRBJ2-5, with 8 positions matching TRBD1. This CDR3 comprises 14 residues. Germline CDR1 reads DFQATT; CDR2 reads SNEGSKA (reference sequence). Losses at the gene ends were 1 base for V and 2 bases for J; bases not matched to a gene: 3.

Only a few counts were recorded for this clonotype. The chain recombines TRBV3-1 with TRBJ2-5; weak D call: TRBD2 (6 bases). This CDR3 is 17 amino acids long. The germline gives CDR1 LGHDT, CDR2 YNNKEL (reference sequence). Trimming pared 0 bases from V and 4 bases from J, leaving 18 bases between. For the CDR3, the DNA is TGTGCCAGCAGCCAAGATCGGGGGAACTGGTTGCGAGAGACCCAGTACTTC. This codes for CASSQDRGNWLRETQYF.

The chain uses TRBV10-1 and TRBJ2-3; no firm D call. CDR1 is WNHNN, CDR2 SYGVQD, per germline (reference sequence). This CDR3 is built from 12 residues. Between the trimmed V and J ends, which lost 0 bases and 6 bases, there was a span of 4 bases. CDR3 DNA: TGCGCCAGCAGTGAGTCTGGGGATACGCAGTATTTT. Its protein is CASSESGDTQYF.

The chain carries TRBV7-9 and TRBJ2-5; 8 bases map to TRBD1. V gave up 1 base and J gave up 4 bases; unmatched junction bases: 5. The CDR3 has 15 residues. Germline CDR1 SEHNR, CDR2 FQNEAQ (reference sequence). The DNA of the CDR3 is TGTGCCAGCAGCTTAGTGACAGGGGCCGTAGAGACCCAGTACTTC. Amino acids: CASSLVTGAVETQYF.

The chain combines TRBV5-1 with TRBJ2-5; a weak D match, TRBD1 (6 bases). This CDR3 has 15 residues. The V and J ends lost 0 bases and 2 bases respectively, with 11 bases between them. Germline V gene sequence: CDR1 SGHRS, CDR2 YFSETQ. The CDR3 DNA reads TGCGCCAGCAGCTTGGTGGGGCAGGGGCAAGAGACCCAGTACTTC. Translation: CASSLVGQGQETQYF.

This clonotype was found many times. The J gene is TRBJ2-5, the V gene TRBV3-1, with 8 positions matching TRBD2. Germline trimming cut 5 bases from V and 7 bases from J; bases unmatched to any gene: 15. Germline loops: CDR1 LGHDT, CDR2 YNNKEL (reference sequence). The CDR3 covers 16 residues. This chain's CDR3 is CASSSARLASHRTQYF. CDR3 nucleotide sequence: TGTGCCAGCAGCTCAGCCCGACTAGCGTCTCACCGGACCCAGTACTTC.